The 17 T cell receptor beta chains listed next were all sequenced from one sample in a study of blood T cell repertoires in COVID-19. Clones were read by immunoSEQ multiplex PCR, and TCRdb kept only the in-frame ones, dropping some. This sample has roughly 190,000 clones; approximately 81% occur once, and the top ten carry about 14%. The source material was peripheral blood. Every receptor here comes from a woman in her 70s with COVID-19, enrolled during active disease.

This chain uses TRBV9 with TRBJ2-3; 7 nucleotides line up with TRBD1. J lost 2 bases, V lost 4 bases, and 7 bases had no gene match. Germline V gives CDR1 SGDLS, CDR2 YYNGEE. CDR3 length: 15 amino acids. The CDR3 loop is CASSTGQRLTDTQYF. CDR3 DNA sequence: TGTGCCAGCAGCACGGGACAGAGGCTCACAGATACGCAGTATTTT.

This sequence joins TRBV30 and TRBJ1-5, with D possibly TRBD1 on 5 matching bases. The CDR3 totals 16 residues. Per the germline V gene, CDR1 is GTSNPN and CDR2 is SVGIG (reference sequence). Trimming pared 0 bases from V and 7 bases from J, leaving 19 bases between. The CDR3 region is CAWSVREGSFGQPQHF. CDR3 DNA sequence: TGTGCCTGGAGTGTTCGGGAGGGGAGCTTTGGGCAGCCCCAGCATTTT.

This sequence joins TRBV11-2 and TRBJ2-7; possibly TRBD1 for D (6 bases). This CDR3 has 16 residues. Germline V gene data show CDR1 as SGHAT and CDR2 as FQNNGV. Trimming stripped 0 bases from V and 0 bases from J, with 12 bases between. CDR3 bases: TGTGCCAGCAGCTTAGATTATCCGGACAGCTCCTACGAGCAGTACTTC. Its translation is CASSLDYPDSSYEQYF.

For this clone: The same CDR3 can be traced to other DNA sequences in this sample. The CDR3 region has the DNA TGTGCCAGCAGTAGCTCAAGATGGCAGCCCCAGCATTTT. Its translation is CASSSSRWQPQHF. The chain joins TRBV28 to TRBJ1-5, with D hard to call. V was pared by 5 bases and J by 7 bases, with 12 bases between. Germline V lookup: CDR1 MDHEN, CDR2 SYDVKM. CDR3 size: 13 residues.

This sequence joins TRBV10-1 and TRBJ1-1, with unresolved D. V lost 6 bases, J lost 2 bases, and 16 bases lay in between. Per germline, CDR1 WNHNN and CDR2 SYGVQD (reference sequence). This CDR3 spans 15 amino acids. The CDR3 reads CASSQLRGRNTEAFF. CDR3 DNA: TGCGCCAGCAGCCAACTGCGAGGAAGAAACACTGAAGCTTTCTTT.

The chain combines TRBV19 with TRBJ1-1; no firm D call. The CDR3 spans 11 residues. Looked up from germline, CDR1 is LNHDA and CDR2 is SQIVND (reference sequence). Between the trimmed V and J ends, which lost 6 bases and 5 bases, there was a span of 7 bases. The CDR3 DNA follows: TGTGCCAGTAGCTCCCTAACTGAAGCTTTCTTT. Its protein product is CASSSLTEAFF.

V and J are TRBV5-1 and TRBJ2-7; 9 bases match TRBD1. This CDR3 is built from 16 residues. Germline CDR1 reads SGHRS; CDR2 reads YFSETQ. Losses at the gene ends were 3 bases for V and 6 bases for J; bases not matched to a gene: 13. CDR3 amino acids: CASSSWDRVITGEQYF. DNA for the CDR3: TGCGCCAGCAGCTCGTGGGACAGGGTTATCACGGGCGAGCAGTACTTC.

V is TRBV18 and J is TRBJ2-1, with TRBD2 identical over 14 bases. CDR3 length equals 17 residues. The V gene end was trimmed by 4 bases and the J gene end by 2 bases; junction bases not matched to a gene: 4. Germline loops: CDR1 KGHSH, CDR2 LQKENI. CDR3 coding DNA: TGTGCCAGCTCACTCCGGACTAGCGGGAGGACCTACAATGAGCAGTTCTTC. It is translated as CASSLRTSGRTYNEQFF.

The chain joins TRBV3-1 (or the pseudogene TRBV3-2) to TRBJ2-1, with D unresolved. The CDR3 covers 12 residues. V was pared by 4 bases and J by 7 bases, with 8 bases between. CDR1 and CDR2 from the germline V gene are LGHDT and YNNKEL (reference sequence). This chain's CDR3 is CASSLLVNEQFF. CDR3 nucleotides: TGTGCCAGCAGCCTATTAGTGAATGAGCAGTTCTTC.

The J gene is TRBJ2-1, the V gene TRBV6-4; 14 bases are a match to TRBD2. The germline gives CDR1 MRHNA, CDR2 SNTAGT. The CDR3 covers 15 residues. V lost 2 bases and J lost 12; bases outside the gene matches: 6. CDR3 residues: CASSDRGTSGSRQFF. CDR3 nucleotides: TGTGCCAGCAGTGACCGAGGGACTAGCGGGAGTAGGCAGTTCTTC.

This chain joins TRBV5-1 and TRBJ2-3; the match to TRBD1 covers 7 bases. J gave up 2 bases and V 3 bases, and 15 bases lay outside the gene matches. Germline-derived CDR1 and CDR2 are SGHRS and YFSETQ. CDR3 size: 18 residues. The CDR3 protein is CASSSMPTGADSTDTQYF. CDR3 DNA sequence: TGCGCCAGCAGCTCCATGCCCACAGGGGCCGATTCCACAGATACGCAGTATTTT. Filled out from reference TRBV5-1 and TRBJ2-3, the complete variable domain reads KAGVTQTPRYLIKTRGQQVTLSCSPISGHRSVSWYQQTPGQGLQFLFEYFSETQRNKGNFPGRFSGRQFSNSRSEMNVSTLELGDSALYLCASSSMPTGADSTDTQYFGPGTRLTVL.

This chain links TRBV12-3 or TRBV12-4 with TRBJ1-2, with 7 bases lining up with TRBD1. V trimming: 6 bases; J trimming: 6 bases; junction bases outside the gene matches: 7. This CDR3 region has 13 residues. CDR3: CASSPTGVHGYTF. The CDR3 bases are TGTGCCAGCAGCCCCACAGGGGTTCATGGCTACACCTTC.

The CDR3 coding sequence is TGTGCCAGCAGCCCCCGGCGTGGCGGGGCGAACACTGAAGCTTTCTTT. This sequence encodes CASSPRRGGANTEAFF. This rearrangement joins TRBV7-3 to TRBJ1-1; D is possibly TRBD1 (5 bases). Trimming removed 5 bases from V and 1 base from J, with 17 bases in between. The CDR3 has 16 amino acids. Germline CDR1 and CDR2: SGHTA and FQGTGA.

The chain couples TRBV6-1 to TRBJ2-7; no clear D gene. The V end lost 2 bases, the J end lost 3 bases, and 5 bases lay between the germline ends. The CDR3 covers 12 residues. Germline CDR1 reads MNHNS; CDR2 reads SASEGT. In nucleotides, the CDR3 is TGTGCCAGCAGTGAATTCAGCTACGAGCAGTACTTC. Translation: CASSEFSYEQYF.

V usage is TRBV10-2 and J usage is TRBJ1-3; 8 bases line up with TRBD1. The CDR3 spans 14 residues. V dropped 6 bases and J dropped 7; count of bases not matched to a gene: 8. Germline CDR1 reads WSHSY; CDR2 reads SAAADI. The CDR3 loop reads CASREQGVGNTIYF. CDR3 coding DNA: TGCGCCAGCAGGGAACAGGGGGTCGGCAACACCATATATTTT.

The rearrangement joins TRBV7-2 to TRBJ2-7; tentatively, D is TRBD2 (5 bases). This CDR3 is 15 amino acids long. V gave up 4 bases and J gave up 2 bases, with 15 bases separating them. Germline lookup yields CDR1 SGHTA and CDR2 FQGNSA. The CDR3 spells CASSWGPAEAYEQYF. CDR3 in DNA: TGTGCCAGCAGCTGGGGTCCGGCGGAGGCCTACGAGCAGTACTTC. Looking up the rest from reference TRBV7-2 and TRBJ2-7 gives the full variable domain: GAGVSQSPSNKVTEKGKDVELRCDPISGHTALYWYRQSLGQGLEFLIYFQGNSAPDKSGLPSDRFSAERTGGSVSTLTIQRTQQEDSAVYLCASSWGPAEAYEQYFGPGTRLTVT.

This clone has a handful of counts. The genes are TRBV18 and TRBJ2-3, with D possibly being TRBD1 (5 bases). V gave up 4 bases and J gave up 2 bases, with 13 bases separating them. The CDR3 loop spans 15 amino acids. Germline CDR1 reads KGHSH; CDR2 reads LQKENI. Here the CDR3 reads CASSQLKGDTDTQYF. For the CDR3, the DNA is TGTGCCAGCTCACAGTTGAAAGGGGACACAGATACGCAGTATTTT.